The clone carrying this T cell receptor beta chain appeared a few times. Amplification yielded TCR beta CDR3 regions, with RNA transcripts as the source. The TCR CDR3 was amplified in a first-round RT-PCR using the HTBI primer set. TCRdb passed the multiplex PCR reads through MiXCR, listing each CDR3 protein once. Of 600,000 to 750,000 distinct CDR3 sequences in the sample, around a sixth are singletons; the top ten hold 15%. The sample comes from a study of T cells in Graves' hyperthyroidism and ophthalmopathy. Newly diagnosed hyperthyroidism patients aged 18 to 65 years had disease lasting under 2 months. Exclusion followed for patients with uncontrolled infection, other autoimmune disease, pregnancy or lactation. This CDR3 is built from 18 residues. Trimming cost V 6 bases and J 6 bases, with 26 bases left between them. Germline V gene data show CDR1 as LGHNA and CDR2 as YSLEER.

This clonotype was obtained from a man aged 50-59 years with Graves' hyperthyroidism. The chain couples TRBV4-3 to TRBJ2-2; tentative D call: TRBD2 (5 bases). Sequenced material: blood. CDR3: CASRSSVLLAVRPGELFF. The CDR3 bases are TGCGCCAGCAGGAGCTCGGTTTTGCTAGCAGTTCGACCCGGGGAGCTGTTTTTT.